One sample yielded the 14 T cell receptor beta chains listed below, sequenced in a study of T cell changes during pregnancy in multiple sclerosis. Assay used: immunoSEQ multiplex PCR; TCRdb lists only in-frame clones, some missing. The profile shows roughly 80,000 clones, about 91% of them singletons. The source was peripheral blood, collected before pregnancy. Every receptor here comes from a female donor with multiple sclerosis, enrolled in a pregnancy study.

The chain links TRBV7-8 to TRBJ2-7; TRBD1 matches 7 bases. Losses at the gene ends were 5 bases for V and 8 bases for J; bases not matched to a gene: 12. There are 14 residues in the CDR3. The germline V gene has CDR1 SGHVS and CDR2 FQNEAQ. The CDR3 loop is CASSRYSRDSKQYF. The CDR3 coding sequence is TGTGCCAGCAGCCGCTATTCCCGGGACAGCAAGCAGTACTTC. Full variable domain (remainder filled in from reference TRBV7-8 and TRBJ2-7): GAGVSQSPRYKVAKRGQDVALRCDPISGHVSLFWYQQALGQGPEFLTYFQNEAQLDKSGLPSDRFFAERPEGSVSTLKIQRTQQEDSAVYLCASSRYSRDSKQYFGPGTRLTVT.

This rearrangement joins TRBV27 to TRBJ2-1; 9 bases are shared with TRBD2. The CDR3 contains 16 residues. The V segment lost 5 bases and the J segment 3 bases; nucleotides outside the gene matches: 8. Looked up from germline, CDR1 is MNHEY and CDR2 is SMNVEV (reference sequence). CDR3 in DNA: TGTGCCAGCAGTCCATTCGGAGCGGGAGGCTACAATGAGCAGTTCTTC. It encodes CASSPFGAGGYNEQFF.

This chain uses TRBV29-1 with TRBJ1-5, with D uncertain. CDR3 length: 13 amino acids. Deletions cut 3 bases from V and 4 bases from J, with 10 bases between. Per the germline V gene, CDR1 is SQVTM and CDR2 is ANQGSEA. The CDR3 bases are TGCAGCGTTGAGGTAGAGGTTAATCAGCCCCAGCATTTT. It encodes CSVEVEVNQPQHF.

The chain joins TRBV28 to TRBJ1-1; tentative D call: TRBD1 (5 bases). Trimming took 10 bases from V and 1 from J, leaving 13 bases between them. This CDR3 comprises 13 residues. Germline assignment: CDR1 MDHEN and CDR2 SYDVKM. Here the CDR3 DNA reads TGTGCCACCCGCAGGGTTTCGAACACTGAAGCTTTCTTT. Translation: CATRRVSNTEAFF.

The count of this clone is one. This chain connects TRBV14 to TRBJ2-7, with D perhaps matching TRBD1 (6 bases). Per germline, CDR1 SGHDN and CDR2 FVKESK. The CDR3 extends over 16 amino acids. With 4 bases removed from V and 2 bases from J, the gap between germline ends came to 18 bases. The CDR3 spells CASSRTGTTYTYEQYF. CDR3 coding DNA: TGTGCCAGCAGCCGCACCGGGACAACTTATACCTACGAGCAGTACTTC.

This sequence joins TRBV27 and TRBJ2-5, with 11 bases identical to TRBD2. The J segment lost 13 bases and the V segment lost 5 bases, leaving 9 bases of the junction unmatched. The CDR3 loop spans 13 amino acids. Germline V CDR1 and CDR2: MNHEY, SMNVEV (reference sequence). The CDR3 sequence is CASSGGLAAPLYF. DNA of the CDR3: TGTGCCAGCAGTGGGGGACTAGCGGCACCGTTGTACTTC.

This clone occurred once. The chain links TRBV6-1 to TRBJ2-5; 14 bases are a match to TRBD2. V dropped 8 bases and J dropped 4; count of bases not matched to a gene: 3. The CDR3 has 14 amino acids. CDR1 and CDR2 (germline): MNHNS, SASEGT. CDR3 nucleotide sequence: TGTGCCAGCGGGACTAGCGGGAGCGCAGAGACCCAGTACTTC. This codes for CASGTSGSAETQYF.

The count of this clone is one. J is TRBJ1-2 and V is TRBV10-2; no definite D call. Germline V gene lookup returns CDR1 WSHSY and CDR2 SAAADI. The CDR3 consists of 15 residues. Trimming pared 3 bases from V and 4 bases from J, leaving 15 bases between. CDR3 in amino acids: CASSESSGSLYGYTF. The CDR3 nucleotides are TGCGCCAGCAGTGAATCGTCGGGGTCACTCTATGGCTACACCTTC.

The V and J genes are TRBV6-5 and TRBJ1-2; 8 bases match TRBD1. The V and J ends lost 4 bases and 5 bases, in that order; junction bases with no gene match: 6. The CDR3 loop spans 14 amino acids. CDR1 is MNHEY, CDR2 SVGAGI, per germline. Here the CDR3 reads CASSWQGAGYGYTF. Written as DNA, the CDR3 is TGTGCCAGCAGTTGGCAGGGGGCTGGATATGGCTACACCTTC.

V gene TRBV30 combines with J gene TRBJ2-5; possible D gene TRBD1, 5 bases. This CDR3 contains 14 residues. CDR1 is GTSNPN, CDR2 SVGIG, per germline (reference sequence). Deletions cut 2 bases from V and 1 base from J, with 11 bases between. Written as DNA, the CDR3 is TGTGCCTGGAGTAGGACGGACATCCAAGAGACCCAGTACTTC. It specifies CAWSRTDIQETQYF.

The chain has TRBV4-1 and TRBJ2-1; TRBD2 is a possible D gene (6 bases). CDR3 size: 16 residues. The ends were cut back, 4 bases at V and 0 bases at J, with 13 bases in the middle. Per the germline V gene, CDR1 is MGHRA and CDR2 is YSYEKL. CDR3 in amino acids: CASSPPGGISYNEQFF. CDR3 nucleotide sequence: TGCGCCAGCAGCCCCCCCGGCGGGATCTCCTACAATGAGCAGTTCTTC.

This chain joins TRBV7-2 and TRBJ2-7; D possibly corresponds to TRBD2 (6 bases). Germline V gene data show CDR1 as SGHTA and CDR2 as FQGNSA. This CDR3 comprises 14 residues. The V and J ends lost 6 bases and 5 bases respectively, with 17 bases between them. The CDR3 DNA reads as TGTGCCAGCAGTTTTTCGGCGGGGCCGGACGAGCAGTACTTC. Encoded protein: CASSFSAGPDEQYF. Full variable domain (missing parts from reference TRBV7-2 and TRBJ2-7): GAGVSQSPSNKVTEKGKDVELRCDPISGHTALYWYRQSLGQGLEFLIYFQGNSAPDKSGLPSDRFSAERTGGSVSTLTIQRTQQEDSAVYLCASSFSAGPDEQYFGPGTRLTVT.

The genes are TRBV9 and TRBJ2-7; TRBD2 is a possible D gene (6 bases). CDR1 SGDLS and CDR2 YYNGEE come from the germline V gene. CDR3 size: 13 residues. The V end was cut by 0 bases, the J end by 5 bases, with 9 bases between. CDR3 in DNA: TGTGCCAGCAGCGTAGCTGGAGGGGACGAGCAGTACTTC. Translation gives CASSVAGGDEQYF.

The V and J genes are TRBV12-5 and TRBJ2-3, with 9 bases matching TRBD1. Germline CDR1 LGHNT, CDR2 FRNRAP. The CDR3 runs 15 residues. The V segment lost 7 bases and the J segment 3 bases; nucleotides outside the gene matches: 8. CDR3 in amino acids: CASAPPTGGTDTQYF. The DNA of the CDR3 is TGTGCTAGTGCACCTCCGACAGGGGGTACAGATACGCAGTATTTT.